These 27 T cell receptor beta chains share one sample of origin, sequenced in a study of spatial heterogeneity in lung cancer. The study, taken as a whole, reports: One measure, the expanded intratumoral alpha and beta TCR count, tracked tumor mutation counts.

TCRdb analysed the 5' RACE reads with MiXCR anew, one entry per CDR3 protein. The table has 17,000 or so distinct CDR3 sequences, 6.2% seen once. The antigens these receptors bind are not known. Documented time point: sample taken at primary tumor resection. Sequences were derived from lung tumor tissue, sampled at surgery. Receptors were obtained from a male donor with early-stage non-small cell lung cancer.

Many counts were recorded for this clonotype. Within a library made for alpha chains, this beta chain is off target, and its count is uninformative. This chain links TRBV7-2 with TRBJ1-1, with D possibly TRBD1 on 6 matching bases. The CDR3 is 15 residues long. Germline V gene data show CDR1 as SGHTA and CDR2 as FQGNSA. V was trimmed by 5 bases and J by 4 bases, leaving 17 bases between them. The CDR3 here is CASSRRGEGGTEAFF. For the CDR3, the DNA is TGTGCCAGCAGCCGTCGAGGGGAGGGGGGCACTGAAGCTTTCTTT.

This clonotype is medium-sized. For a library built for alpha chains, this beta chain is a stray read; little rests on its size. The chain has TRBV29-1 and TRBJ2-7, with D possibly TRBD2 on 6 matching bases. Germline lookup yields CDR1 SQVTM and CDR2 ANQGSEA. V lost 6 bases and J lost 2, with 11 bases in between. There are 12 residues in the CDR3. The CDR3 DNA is TGCAGCGTGTCCGGGAGAGCCTACGAGCAGTACTTC. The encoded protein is CSVSGRAYEQYF.

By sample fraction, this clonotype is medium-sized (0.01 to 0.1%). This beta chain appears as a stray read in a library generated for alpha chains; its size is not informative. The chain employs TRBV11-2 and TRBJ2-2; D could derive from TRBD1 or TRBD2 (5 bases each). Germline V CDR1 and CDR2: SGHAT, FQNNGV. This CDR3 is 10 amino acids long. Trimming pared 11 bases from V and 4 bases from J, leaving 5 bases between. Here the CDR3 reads CAGGTGELFF. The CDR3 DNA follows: TGTGCCGGGGGCACCGGGGAGCTGTTTTTT.

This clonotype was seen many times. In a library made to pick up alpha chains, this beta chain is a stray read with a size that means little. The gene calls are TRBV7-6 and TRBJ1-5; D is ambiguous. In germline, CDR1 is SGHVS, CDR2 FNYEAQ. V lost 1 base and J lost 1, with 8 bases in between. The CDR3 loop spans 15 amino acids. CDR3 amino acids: CASSLEGGSNQPQHF. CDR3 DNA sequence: TGTGCCAGCAGCTTAGAGGGCGGCAGCAATCAGCCCCAGCATTTT.

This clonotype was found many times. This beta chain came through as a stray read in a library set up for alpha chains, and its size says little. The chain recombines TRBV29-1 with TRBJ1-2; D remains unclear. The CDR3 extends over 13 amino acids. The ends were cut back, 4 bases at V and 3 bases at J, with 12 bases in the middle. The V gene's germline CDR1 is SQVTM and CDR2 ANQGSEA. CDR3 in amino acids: CSVVQAGDYGYTF. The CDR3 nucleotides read TGCAGCGTTGTGCAGGCCGGTGACTATGGCTACACCTTC.

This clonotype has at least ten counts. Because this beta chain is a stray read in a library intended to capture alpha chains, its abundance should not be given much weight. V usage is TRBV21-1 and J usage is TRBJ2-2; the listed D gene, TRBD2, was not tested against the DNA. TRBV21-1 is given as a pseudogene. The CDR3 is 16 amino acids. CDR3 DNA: TGTGCCAGCAGCAAAGCGCTCAGCGGGCTCACCGGGGAGCTGTTTTTT. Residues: CASSKALSGLTGELFF.

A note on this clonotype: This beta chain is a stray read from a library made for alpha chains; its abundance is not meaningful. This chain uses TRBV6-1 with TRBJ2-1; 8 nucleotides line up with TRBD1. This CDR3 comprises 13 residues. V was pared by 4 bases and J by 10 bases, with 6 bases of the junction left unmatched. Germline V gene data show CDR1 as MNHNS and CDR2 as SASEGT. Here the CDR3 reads CASSVQGAREQFF. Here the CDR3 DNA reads TGTGCCAGCAGTGTTCAGGGGGCAAGAGAGCAGTTCTTC.

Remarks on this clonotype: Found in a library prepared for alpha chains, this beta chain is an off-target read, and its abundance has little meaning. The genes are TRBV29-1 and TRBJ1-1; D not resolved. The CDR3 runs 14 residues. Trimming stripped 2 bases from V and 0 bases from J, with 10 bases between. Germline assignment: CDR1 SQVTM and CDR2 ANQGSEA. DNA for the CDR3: TGCAGCGTTGAACCAGGCGCCATGAACACTGAAGCTTTCTTT. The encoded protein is CSVEPGAMNTEAFF.

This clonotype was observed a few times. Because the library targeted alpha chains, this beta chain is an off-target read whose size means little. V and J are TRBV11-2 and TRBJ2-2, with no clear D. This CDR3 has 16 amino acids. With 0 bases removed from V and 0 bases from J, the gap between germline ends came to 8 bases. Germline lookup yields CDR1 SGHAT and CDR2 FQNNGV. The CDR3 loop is CASSLEARSNTGELFF. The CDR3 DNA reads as TGTGCCAGCAGCTTAGAGGCTCGCTCGAACACCGGGGAGCTGTTTTTT.

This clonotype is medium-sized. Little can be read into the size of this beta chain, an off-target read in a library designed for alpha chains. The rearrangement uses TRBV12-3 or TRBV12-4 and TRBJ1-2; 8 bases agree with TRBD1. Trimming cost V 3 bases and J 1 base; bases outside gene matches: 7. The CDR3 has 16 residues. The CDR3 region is CASSLRYDRGNYGYTF. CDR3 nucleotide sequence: TGTGCCAGCAGTTTGCGGTATGACAGGGGTAACTATGGCTACACCTTC.

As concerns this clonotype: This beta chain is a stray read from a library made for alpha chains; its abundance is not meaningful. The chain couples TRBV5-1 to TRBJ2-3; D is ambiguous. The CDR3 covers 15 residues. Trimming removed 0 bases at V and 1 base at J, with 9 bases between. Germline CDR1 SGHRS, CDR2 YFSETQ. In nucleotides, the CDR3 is TGCGCCAGCAGCTTGGAACTATACGGCACAGATACGCAGTATTTT. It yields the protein CASSLELYGTDTQYF.

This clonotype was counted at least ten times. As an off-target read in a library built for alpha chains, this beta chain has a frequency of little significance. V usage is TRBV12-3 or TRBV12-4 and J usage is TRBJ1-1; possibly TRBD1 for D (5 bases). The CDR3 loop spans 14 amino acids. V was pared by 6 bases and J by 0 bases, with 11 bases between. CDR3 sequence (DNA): TGTGCCAGCAGCCCCAGGGCGATGAACACTGAAGCTTTCTTT. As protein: CASSPRAMNTEAFF.

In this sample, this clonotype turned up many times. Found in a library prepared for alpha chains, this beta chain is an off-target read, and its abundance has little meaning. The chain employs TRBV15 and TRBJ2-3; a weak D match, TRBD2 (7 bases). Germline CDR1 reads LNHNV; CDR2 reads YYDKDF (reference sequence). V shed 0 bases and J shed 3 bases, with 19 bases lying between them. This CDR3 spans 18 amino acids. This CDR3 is CATSRDLLGGPLTDTQYF. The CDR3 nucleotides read TGTGCCACCAGCAGAGATCTCCTGGGGGGGCCGCTGACAGATACGCAGTATTTT.

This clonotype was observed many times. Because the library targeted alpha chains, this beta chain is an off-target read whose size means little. The CDR3 coding sequence is TGTGCCAGCAGCCCCCGGGCAAAAGGCTACACCTTC. Translation: CASSPRAKGYTF. The genes are TRBV21-1 and TRBJ1-2; the D call in the table, TRBD1, was not verified against the DNA. TRBV21-1 is assigned pseudogene status. CDR3 length: 12 amino acids.

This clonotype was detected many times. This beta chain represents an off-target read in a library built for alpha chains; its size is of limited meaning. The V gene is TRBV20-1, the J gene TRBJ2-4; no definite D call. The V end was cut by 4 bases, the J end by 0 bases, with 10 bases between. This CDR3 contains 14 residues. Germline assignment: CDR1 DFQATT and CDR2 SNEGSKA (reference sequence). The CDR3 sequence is CSATPATAKNIQYF. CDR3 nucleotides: TGCAGTGCTACCCCAGCTACAGCCAAAAACATTCAGTACTTC.

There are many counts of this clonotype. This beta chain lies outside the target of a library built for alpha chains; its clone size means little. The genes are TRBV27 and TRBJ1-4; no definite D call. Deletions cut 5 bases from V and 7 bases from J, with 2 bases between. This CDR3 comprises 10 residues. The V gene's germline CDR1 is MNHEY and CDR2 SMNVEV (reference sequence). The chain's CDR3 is CASSSEKLFF. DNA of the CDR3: TGTGCCAGCAGTAGTGAAAAACTGTTTTTT. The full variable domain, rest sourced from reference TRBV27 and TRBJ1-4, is EAQVTQNPRYLITVTGKKLTVTCSQNMNHEYMSWYRQDPGLGLRQIYYSMNVEVTDKGDVPEGYKVSRKEKRNFPLILESPSPNQTSLYFCASSSEKLFFGSGTQLSVL.

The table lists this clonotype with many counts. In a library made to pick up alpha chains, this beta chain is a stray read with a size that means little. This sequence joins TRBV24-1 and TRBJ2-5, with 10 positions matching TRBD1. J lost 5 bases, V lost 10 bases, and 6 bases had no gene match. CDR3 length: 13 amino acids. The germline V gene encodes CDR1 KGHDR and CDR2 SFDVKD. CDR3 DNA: TGTGCCACTGGACAGGGGGGAGAGGAGACCCAGTACTTC. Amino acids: CATGQGGEETQYF.

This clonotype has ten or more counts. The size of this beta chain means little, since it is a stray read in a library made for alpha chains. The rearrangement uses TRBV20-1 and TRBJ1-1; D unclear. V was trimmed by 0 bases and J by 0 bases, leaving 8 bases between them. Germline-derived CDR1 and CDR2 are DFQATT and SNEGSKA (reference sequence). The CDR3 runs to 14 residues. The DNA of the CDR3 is TGCAGTGCTAGAGATCCTTTAATGAACACTGAAGCTTTCTTT. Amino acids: CSARDPLMNTEAFF.

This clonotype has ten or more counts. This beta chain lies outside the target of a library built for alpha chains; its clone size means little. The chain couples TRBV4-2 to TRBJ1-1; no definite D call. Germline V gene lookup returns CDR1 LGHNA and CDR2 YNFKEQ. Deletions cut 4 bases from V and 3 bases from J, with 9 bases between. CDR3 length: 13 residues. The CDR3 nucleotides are TGTGCCAGCAGCCCCCGGACGGACACTGAAGCTTTCTTT. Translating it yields CASSPRTDTEAFF.

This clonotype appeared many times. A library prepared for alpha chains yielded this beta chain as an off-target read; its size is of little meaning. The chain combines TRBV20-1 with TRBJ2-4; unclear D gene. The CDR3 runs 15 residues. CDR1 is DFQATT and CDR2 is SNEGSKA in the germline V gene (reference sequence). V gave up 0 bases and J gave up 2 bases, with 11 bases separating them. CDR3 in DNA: TGCAGTGCTAGAGATGCAGGCTCGACCAAAAACATTCAGTACTTC. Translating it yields CSARDAGSTKNIQYF.

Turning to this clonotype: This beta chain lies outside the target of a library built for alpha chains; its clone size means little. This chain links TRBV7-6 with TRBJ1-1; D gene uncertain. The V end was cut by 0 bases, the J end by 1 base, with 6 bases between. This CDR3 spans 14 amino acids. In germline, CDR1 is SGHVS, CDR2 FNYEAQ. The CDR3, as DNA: TGTGCCAGCAGCTTAGCCGGGTGGAACACTGAAGCTTTCTTT. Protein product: CASSLAGWNTEAFF.

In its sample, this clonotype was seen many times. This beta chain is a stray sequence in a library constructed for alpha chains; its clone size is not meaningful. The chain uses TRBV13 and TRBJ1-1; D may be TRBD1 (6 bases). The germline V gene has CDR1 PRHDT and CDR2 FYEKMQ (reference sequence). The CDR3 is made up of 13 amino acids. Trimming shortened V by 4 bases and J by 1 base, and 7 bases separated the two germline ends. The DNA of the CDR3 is TGTGCCAGCAGCTCGGACAGGAACACTGAAGCTTTCTTT. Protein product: CASSSDRNTEAFF.

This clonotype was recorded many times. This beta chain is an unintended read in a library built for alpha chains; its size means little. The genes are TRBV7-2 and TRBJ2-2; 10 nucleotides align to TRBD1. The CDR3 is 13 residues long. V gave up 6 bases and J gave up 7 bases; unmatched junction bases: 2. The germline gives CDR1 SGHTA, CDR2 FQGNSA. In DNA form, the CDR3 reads TGTGCCAGCAGGACAGGGGGCGGCGGGGAGCTGTTTTTT. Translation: CASRTGGGGELFF.

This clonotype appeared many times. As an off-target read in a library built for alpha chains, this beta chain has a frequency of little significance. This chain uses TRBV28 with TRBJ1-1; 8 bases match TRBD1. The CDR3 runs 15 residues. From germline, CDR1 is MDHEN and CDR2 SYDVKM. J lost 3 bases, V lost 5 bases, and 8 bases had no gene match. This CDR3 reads CASSRFRGLYTEAFF. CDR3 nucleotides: TGTGCCAGCAGTAGATTCAGGGGGCTCTACACTGAAGCTTTCTTT.

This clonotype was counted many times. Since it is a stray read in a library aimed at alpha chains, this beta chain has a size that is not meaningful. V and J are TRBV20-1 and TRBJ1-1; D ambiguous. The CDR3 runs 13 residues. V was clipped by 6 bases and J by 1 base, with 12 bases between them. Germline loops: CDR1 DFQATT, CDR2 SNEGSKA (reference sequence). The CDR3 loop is CSAPSGPNTEAFF. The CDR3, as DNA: TGCAGTGCCCCGAGTGGTCCGAACACTGAAGCTTTCTTT.

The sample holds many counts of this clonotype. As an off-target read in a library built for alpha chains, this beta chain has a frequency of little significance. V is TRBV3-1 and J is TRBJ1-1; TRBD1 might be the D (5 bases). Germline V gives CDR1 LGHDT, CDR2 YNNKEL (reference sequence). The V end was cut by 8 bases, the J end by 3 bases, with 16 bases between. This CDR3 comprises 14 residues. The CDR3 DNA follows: TGTGCCAGCTCCAGCATAGGAGGGGACACTGAAGCTTTCTTT. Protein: CASSSIGGDTEAFF.

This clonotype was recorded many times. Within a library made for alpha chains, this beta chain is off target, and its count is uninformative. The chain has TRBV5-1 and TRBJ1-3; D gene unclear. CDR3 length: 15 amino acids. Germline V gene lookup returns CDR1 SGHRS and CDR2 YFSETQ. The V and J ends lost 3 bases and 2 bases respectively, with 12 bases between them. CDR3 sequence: CASSSDFTPGNTIYF. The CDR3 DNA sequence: TGCGCCAGCAGCTCCGACTTTACCCCTGGAAACACCATATATTTT.